The entry below gives a single T cell receptor (beta chain) sequence along with its context. Its target is unknown. This specimen comes from a study of shared clonotypes between healthy human individuals. Whole-study context: Donors, aged 18 to 49, were two women and a few men. There were three CD4 naive, three CD4 memory, two CD8 naive and one CD8 memory plates per donor. Study-wide points: Non-shared clonotypes had lower generation probabilities than those shared by all four donors. It was the few donors that limited the genetic and exposure-history diversity represented.

The V end lost 6 bases, the J end lost 0 bases, and 9 bases lay between the germline ends. Germline V CDR1 and CDR2: SNHLY, FYNNEI. This CDR3 comprises 14 residues. Produced via immunoSEQ multiplex PCR; TCRdb's table is partial and in-frame only. The table lists hundreds of thousands of clones, approximately 73% of them singletons. This receptor was taken from a woman aged 25-40 years in good health. Sequencing was performed on memory CD4+ T cells sorted from blood. Sample subset: CD45RA-negative fraction. The chain couples TRBV2 to TRBJ1-3, with D unclear. The CDR3 nucleotides are TGTGCCAGCAGAACAACGAGCTCTGGAAACACCATATATTTT. Translation gives CASRTTSSGNTIYF.